This T cell receptor beta chain appears in the sequencing data of a study of blood T cells in healthy people across ages. In this sample, this clonotype turned up a few times. Its antigen is not identified. Trimming left V 1 base short and J 6 bases short, with 9 bases between. CDR3 size: 13 residues. CDR1 is SGHDN, CDR2 FVKESK, per germline. Study-level findings and limits: Estimated diversity across one million T cells was deemed an underestimate.

With a J-beta primer mix and a sample-barcoded 5' primer, a second PCR ran about 7 to 11 cycles. TCRdb fed the 5' RACE reads into MiXCR, producing one record per CDR3 protein. The sample has roughly 800,000 distinct CDR3 sequences, just under 25% seen once. The same sample was also studied in work on T cells of mothers and their children. That paper notes: Five to seven children, together with their three healthy Caucasian mothers, made up the donors.

The sample was blood. This chain joins TRBV14 and TRBJ1-1; a possible D gene is TRBD1 (5 bases). The TCR sequence derives from a boy aged 10-17 years in good health. CDR3 in amino acids: CASSQVSGSEAFF. In DNA form, the CDR3 reads TGTGCCAGCAGCCAAGTGTCAGGGTCTGAAGCTTTCTTT.